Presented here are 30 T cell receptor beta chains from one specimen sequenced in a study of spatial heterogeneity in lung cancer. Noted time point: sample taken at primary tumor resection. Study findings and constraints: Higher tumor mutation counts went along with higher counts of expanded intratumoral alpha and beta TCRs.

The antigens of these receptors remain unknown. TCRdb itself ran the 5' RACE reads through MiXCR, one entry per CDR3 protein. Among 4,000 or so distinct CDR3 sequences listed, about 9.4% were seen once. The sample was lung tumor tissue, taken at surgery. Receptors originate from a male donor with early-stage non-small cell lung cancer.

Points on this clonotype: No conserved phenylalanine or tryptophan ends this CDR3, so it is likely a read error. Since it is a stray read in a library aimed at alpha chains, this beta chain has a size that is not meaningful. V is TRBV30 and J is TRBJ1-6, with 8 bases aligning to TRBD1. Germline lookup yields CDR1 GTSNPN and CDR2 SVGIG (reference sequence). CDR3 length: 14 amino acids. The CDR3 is CVWSRGQDNSPLHL. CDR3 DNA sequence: TGTGTCTGGAGTCGGGGACAGGATAATTCACCCCTCCACCTT.

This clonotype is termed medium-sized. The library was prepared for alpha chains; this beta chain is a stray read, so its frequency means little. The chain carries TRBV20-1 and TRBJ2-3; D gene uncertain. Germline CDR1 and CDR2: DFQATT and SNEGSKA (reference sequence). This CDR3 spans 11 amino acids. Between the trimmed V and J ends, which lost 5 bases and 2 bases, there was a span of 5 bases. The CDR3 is CSAPVTDTQYF. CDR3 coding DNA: TGCAGTGCTCCCGTCACAGATACGCAGTATTTT.

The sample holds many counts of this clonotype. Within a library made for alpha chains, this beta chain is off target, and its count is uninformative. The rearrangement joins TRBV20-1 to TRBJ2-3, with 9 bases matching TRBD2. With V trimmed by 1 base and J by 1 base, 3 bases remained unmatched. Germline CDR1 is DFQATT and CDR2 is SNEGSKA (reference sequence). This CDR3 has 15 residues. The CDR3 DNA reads TGCAGTGCTAGAGCTCGGACTAGCGGCACAGATACGCAGTATTTT. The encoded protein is CSARARTSGTDTQYF.

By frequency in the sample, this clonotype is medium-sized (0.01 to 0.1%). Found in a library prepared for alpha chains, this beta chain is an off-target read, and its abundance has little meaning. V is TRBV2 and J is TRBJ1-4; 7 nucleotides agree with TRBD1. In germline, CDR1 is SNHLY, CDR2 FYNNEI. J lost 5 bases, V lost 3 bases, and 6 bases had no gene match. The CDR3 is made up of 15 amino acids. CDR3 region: CASSDAGQKNEKLFF. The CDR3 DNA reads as TGTGCCAGCAGTGATGCGGGACAGAAGAATGAAAAACTGTTTTTT.

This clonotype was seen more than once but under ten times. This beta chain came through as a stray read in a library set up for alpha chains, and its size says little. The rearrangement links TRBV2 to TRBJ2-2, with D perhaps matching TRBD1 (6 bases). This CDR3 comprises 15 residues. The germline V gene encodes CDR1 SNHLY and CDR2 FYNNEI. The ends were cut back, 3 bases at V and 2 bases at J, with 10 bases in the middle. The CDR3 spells CASSDGDTNTGELFF. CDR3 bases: TGTGCCAGCAGTGACGGGGACACTAACACCGGGGAGCTGTTTTTT.

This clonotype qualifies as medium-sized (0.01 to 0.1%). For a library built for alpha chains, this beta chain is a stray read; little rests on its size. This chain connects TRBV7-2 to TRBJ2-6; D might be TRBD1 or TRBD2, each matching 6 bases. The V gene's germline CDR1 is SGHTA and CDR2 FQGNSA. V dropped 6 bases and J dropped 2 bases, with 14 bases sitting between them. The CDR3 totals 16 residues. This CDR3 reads CASSHRGGPGANVLTF. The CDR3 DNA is TGTGCCAGCAGTCACCGTGGGGGGCCTGGGGCCAACGTCCTGACTTTC.

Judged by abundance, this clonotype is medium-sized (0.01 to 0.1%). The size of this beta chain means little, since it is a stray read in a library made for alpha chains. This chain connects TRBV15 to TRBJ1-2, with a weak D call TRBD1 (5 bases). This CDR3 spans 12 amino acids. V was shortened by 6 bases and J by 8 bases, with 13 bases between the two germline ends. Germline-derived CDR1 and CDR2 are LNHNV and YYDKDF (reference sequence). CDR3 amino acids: CATSSREGGYTF. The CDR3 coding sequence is TGTGCCACCAGTTCCAGGGAGGGCGGCTACACCTTC.

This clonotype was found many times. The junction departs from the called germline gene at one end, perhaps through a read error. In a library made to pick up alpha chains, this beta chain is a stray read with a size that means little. CDR3 residues: CASSKGQGAYEQYF. In nucleotides, the CDR3 is TGTGCTAGCAGCAAGGGACAGGGGGCCTACGAGCAGTACTTC. The genes are TRBV7-7 and TRBJ2-7; 11 bases agree with TRBD1. The CDR3 sequence is 14 residues long. In germline, CDR1 is SSHAT, CDR2 FNYEAQ (reference sequence).

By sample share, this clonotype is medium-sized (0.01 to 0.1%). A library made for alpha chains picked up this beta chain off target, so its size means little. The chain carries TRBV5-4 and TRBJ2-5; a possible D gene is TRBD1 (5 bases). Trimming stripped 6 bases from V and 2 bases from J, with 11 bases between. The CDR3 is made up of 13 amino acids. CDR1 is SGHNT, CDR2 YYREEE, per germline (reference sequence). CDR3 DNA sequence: TGTGCCAGCAACGACAGATTTCAAGAGACCCAGTACTTC. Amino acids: CASNDRFQETQYF.

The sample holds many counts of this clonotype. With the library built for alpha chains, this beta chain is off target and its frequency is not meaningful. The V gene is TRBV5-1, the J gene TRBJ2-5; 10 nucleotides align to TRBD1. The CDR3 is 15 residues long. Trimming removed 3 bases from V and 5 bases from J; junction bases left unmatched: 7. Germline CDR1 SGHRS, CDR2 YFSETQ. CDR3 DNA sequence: TGCGCCAGCAGCTGGAGACAGGGGGCAGGGGAGACCCAGTACTTC. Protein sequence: CASSWRQGAGETQYF.

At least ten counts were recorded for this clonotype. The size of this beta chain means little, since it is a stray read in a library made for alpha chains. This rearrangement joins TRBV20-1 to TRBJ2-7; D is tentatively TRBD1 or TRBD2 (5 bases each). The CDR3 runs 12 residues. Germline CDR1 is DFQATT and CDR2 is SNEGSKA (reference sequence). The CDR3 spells CRRDVELYEQYF. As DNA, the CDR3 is TGCAGAAGGGACGTAGAACTTTACGAGCAGTACTTC.

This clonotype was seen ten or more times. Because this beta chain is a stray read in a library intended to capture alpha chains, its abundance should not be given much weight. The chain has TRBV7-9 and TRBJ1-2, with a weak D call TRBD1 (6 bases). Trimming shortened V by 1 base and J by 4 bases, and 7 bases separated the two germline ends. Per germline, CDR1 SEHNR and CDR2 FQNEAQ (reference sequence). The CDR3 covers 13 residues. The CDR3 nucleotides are TGTGCCAGCAGCTTAGGGACAGCCTATGGCTACACCTTC. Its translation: CASSLGTAYGYTF.

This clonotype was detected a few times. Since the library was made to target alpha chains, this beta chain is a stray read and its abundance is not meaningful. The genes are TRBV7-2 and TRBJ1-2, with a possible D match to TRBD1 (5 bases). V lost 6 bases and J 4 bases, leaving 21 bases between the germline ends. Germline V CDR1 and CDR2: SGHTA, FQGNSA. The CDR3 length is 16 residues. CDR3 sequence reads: CASRREDLGTGYGYTF. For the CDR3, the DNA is TGTGCCAGCAGACGAGAAGATTTAGGGACGGGCTATGGCTACACCTTC.

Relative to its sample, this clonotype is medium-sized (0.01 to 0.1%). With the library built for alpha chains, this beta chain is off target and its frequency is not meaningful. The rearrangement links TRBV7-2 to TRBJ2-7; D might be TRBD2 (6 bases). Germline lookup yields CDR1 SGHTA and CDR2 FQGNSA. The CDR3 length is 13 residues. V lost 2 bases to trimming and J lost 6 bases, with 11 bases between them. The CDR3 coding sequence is TGTGCCAGCAGCTTATTGCAGGGAGGCGAGCAGTACTTC. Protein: CASSLLQGGEQYF. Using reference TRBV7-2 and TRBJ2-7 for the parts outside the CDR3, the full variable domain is GAGVSQSPSNKVTEKGKDVELRCDPISGHTALYWYRQSLGQGLEFLIYFQGNSAPDKSGLPSDRFSAERTGGSVSTLTIQRTQQEDSAVYLCASSLLQGGEQYFGPGTRLTVT.

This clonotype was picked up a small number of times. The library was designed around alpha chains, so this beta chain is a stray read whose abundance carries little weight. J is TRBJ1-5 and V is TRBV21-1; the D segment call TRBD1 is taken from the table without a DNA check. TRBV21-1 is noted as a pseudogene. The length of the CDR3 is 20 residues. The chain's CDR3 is CASSKGPPGEAFKGNQPQHF. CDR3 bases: TGTGCCAGCAGCAAAGGCCCCCCAGGGGAGGCCTTCAAAGGCAATCAGCCCCAGCATTTT.

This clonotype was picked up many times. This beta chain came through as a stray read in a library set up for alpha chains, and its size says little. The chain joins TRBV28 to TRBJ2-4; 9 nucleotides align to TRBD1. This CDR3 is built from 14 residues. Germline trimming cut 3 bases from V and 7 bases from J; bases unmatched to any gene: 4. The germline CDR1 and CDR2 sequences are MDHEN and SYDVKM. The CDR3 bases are TGTGCCAGCAGTTTTACAGGGGGCGGGAACATTCAGTACTTC. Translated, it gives CASSFTGGGNIQYF.

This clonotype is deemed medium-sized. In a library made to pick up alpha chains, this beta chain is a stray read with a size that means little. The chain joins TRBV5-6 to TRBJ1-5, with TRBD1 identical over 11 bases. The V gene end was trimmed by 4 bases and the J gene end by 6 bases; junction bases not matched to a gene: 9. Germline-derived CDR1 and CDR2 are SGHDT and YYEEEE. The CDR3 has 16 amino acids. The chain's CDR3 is CASSPRWTGGPQPQHF. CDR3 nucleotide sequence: TGTGCCAGCAGCCCCCGTTGGACAGGGGGCCCTCAGCCCCAGCATTTT. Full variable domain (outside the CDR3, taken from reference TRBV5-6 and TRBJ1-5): DAGVTQSPTHLIKTRGQQVTLRCSPKSGHDTVSWYQQALGQGPQFIFQYYEEEERQRGNFPDRFSGHQFPNYSSELNVNALLLGDSALYLCASSPRWTGGPQPQHFGDGTRLSIL.

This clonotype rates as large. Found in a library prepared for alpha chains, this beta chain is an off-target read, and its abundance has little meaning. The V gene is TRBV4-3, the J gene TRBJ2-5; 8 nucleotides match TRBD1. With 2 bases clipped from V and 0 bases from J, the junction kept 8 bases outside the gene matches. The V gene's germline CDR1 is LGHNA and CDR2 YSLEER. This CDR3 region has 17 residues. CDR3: CASSQTGQGSYQETQYF. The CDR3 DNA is TGCGCCAGCAGCCAAACCGGACAGGGATCGTACCAAGAGACCCAGTACTTC.

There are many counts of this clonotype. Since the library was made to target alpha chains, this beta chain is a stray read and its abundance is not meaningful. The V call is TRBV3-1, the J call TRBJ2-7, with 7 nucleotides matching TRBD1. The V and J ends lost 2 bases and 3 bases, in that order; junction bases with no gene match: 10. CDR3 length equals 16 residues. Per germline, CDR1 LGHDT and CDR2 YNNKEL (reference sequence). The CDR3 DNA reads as TGTGCCAGCAGCCAACGTATCGACAGGGCGAACTACGAGCAGTACTTC. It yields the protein CASSQRIDRANYEQYF.

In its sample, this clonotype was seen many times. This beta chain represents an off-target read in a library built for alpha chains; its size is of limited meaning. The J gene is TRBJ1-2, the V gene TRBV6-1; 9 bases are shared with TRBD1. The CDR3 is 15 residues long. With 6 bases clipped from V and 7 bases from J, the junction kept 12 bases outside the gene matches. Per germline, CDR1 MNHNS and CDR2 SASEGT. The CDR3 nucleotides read TGTGCCAGCAGAACGATGGGACAGGGTTATTCTGGCTACACCTTC. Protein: CASRTMGQGYSGYTF.

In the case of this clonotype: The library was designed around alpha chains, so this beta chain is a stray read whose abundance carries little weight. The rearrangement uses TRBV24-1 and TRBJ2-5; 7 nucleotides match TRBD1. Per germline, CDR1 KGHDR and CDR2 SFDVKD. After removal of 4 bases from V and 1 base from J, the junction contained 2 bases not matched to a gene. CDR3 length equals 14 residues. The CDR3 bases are TGTGCCACCAGTGAACGGGACAGCCAAGAGACCCAGTACTTC. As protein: CATSERDSQETQYF.

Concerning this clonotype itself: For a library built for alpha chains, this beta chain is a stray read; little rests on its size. CDR3 sequence (DNA): TGTGCCATCAGTAGCGGGAGTCAAGGGGTGCAGTACTTC. It translates to CAISSGSQGVQYF. V and J are TRBV10-3 and TRBJ2-7, with TRBD2 matching 8 bases. CDR1 is ENHRY, CDR2 SYGVKD, per germline. This CDR3 contains 13 residues. Germline trimming cut 5 bases from V and 9 bases from J; bases unmatched to any gene: 9.

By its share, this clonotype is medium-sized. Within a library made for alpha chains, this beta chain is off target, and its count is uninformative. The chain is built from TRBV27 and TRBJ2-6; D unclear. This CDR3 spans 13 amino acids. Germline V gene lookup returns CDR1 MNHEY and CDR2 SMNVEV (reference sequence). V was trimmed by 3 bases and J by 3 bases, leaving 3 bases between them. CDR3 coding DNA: TGTGCCAGCAGTTTTGGTGGGGCCAACGTCCTGACTTTC. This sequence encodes CASSFGGANVLTF.

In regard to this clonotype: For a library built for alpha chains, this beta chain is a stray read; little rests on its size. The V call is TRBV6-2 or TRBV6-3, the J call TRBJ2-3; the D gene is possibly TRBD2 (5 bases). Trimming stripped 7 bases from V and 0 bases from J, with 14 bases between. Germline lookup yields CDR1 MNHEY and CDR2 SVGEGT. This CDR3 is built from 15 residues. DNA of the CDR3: TGTGCCAGCACCCGAAGCGGACTTAGCACAGATACGCAGTATTTT. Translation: CASTRSGLSTDTQYF.

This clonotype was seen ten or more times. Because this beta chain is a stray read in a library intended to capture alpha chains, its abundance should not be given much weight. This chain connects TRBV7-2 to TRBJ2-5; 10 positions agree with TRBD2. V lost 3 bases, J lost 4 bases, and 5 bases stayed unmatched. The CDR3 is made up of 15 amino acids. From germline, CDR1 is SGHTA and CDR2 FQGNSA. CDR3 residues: CASSFSGGNGETQYF. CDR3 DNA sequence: TGTGCCAGCAGCTTTAGCGGGGGGAACGGAGAGACCCAGTACTTC.

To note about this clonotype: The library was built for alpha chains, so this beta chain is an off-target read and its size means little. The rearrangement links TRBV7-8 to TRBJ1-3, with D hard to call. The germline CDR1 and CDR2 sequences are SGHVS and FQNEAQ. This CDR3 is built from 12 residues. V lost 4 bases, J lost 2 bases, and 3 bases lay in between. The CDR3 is CASSWAGNTIYF. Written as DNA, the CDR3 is TGTGCCAGCAGCTGGGCTGGAAACACCATATATTTT.

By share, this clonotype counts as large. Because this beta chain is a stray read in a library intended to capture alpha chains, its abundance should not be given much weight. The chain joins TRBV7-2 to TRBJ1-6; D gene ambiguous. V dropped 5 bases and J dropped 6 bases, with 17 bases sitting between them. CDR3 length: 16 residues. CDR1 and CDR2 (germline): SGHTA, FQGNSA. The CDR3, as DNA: TGTGCCAGCAGCCCGCCGACTGGAGGGCCTAATTCACCCCTCCACTTT. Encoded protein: CASSPPTGGPNSPLHF. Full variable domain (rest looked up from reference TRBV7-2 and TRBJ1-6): GAGVSQSPSNKVTEKGKDVELRCDPISGHTALYWYRQSLGQGLEFLIYFQGNSAPDKSGLPSDRFSAERTGGSVSTLTIQRTQQEDSAVYLCASSPPTGGPNSPLHFGNGTRLTVT.

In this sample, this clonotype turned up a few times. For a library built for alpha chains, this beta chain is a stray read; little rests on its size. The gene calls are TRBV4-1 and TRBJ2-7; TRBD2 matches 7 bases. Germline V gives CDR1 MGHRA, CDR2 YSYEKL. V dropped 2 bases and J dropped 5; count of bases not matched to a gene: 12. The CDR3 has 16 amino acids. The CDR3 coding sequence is TGCGCCAGCAGCCAACAGAGCGGGACCCAGTATGACGAGCAGTACTTC. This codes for CASSQQSGTQYDEQYF.

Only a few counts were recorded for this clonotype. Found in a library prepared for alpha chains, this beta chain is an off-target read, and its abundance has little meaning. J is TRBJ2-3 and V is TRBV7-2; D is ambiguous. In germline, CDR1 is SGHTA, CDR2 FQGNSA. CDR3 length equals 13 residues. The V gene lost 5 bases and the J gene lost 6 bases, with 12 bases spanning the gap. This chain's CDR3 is CASSPLTLDTQYF. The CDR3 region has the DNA TGTGCCAGCAGCCCATTAACCCTGGATACGCAGTATTTT. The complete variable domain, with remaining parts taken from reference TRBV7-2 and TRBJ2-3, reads GAGVSQSPSNKVTEKGKDVELRCDPISGHTALYWYRQSLGQGLEFLIYFQGNSAPDKSGLPSDRFSAERTGGSVSTLTIQRTQQEDSAVYLCASSPLTLDTQYFGPGTRLTVL.

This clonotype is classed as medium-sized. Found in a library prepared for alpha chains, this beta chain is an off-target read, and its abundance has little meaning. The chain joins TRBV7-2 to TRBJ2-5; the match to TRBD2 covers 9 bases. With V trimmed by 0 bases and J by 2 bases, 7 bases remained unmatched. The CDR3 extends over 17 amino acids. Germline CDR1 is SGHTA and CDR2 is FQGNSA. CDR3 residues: CASSLAPRGRDQETQYF. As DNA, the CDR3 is TGTGCCAGCAGCTTAGCCCCTCGCGGGAGGGATCAAGAGACCCAGTACTTC.